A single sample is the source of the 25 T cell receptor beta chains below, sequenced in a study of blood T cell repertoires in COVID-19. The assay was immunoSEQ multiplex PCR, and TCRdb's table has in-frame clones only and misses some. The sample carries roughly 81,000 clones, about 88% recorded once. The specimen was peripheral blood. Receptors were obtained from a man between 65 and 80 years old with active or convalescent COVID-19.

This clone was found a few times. CDR3 sequence: CASSMTVYAGYTF. In nucleotides, the CDR3 is TGTGCCAGCAGTATGACAGTCTACGCTGGCTACACCTTC. The rearrangement joins TRBV6-5 to TRBJ1-2; weak D call: TRBD1 (5 bases). This CDR3 is 13 amino acids long. Deletions cut 5 bases from V and 7 bases from J, with 14 bases between. From germline, CDR1 is MNHEY and CDR2 SVGAGI.

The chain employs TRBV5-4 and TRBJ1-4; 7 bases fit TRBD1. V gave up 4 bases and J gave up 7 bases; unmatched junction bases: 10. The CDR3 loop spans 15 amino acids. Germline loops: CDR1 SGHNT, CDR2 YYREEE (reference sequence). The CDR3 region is CASSTVTGNGEKLFF. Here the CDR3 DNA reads TGTGCCAGCAGCACGGTGACAGGGAACGGTGAAAAACTGTTTTTT.

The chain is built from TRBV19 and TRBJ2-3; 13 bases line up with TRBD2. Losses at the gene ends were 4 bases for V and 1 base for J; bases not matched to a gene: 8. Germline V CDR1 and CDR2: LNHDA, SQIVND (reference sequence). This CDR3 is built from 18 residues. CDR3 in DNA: TGTGCCAGTAGTAAACTAGCGGGGGGGCCGATAGGCACAGATACGCAGTATTTT. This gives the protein CASSKLAGGPIGTDTQYF.

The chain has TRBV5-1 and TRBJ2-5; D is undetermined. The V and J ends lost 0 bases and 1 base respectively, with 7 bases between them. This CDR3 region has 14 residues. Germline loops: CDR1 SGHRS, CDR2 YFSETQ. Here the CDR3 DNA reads TGCGCCAGCAGCTTGGAGCTGCCCCAAGAGACCCAGTACTTC. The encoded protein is CASSLELPQETQYF.

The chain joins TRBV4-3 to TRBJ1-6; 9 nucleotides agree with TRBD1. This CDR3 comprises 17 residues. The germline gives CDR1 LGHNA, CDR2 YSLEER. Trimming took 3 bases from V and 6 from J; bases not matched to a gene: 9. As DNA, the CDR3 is TGCGCCAGCAGCCAGCAACACAGGGGGCAGGGTAATTCACCCCTCCACTTT. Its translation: CASSQQHRGQGNSPLHF.

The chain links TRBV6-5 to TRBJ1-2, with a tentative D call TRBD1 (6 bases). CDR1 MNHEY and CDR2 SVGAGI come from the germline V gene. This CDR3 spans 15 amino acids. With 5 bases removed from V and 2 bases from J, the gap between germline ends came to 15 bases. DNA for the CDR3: TGTGCCAGCAGTCCCGGGACACCTAAAAACTATGGCTACACCTTC. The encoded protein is CASSPGTPKNYGYTF.

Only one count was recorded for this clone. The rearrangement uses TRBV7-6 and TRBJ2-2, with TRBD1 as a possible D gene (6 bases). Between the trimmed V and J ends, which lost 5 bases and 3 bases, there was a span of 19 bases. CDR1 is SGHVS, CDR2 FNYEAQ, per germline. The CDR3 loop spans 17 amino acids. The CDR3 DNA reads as TGTGCCAGCAGCCCAAGCCCAGGGGACGTCGACACCGGGGAGCTGTTTTTT. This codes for CASSPSPGDVDTGELFF.

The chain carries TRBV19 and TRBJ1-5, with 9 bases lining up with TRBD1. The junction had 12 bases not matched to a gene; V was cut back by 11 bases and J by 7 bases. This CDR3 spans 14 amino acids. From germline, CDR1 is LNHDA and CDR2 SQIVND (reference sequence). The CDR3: CAAASQGAEQPQHF. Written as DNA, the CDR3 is TGTGCCGCCGCCTCACAGGGGGCGGAACAGCCCCAGCATTTT.

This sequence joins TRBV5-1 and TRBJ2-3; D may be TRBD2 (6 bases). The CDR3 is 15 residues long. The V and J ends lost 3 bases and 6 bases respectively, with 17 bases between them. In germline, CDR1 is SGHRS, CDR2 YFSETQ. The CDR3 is CASSSGGVRVDTQYF. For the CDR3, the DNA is TGCGCCAGCAGCTCCGGGGGTGTGAGGGTTGATACGCAGTATTTT.

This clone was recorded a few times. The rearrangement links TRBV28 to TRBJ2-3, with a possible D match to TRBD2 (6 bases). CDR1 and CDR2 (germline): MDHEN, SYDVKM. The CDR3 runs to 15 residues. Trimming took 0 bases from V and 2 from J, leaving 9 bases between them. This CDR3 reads CASSLWRGPTDTQYF. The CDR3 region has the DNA TGTGCCAGCAGTTTATGGCGGGGACCCACAGATACGCAGTATTTT.

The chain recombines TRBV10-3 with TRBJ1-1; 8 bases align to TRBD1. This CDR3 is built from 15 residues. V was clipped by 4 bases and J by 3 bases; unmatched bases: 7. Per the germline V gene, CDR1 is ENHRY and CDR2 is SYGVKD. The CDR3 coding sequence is TGTGCCATCAGTGCACACAGGGGGGGAGACACTGAAGCTTTCTTT. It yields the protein CAISAHRGGDTEAFF.

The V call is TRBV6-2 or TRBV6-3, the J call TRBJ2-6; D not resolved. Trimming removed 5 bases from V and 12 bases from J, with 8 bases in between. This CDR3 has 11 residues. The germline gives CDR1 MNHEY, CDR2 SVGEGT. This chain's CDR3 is CASSLGLVLTF. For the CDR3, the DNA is TGTGCCAGCAGTCTGGGCCTCGTCCTGACTTTC.

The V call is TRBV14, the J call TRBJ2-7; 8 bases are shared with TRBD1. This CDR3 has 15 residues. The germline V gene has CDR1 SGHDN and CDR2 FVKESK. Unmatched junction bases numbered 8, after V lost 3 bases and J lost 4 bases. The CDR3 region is CASSQAGTGTYEQYF. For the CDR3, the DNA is TGTGCCAGCAGCCAGGCCGGGACAGGTACTTACGAGCAGTACTTC.

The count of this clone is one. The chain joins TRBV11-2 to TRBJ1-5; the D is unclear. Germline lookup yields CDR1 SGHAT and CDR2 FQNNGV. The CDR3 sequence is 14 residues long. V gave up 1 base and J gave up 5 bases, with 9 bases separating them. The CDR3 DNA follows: TGTGCCAGCAGCTTAGTTTCAGTGTATCAGCCCCAGCATTTT. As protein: CASSLVSVYQPQHF.

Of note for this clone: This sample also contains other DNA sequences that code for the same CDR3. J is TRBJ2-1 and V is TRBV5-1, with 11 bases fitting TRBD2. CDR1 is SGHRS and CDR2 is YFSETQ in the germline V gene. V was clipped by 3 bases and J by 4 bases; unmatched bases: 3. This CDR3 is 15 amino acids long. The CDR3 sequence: CASSSGTSGYNEQFF. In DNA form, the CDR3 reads TGCGCCAGCAGCTCCGGGACTAGCGGATACAATGAGCAGTTCTTC.

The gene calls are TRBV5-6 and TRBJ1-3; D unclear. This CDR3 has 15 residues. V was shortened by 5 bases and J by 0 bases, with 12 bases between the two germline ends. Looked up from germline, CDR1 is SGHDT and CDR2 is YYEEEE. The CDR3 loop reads CASRPEWASGNTIYF. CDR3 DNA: TGTGCCAGCAGGCCCGAGTGGGCCTCTGGAAACACCATATATTTT.

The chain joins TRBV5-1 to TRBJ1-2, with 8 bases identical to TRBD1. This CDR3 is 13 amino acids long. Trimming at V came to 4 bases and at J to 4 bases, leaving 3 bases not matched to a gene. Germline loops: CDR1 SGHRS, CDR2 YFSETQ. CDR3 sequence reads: CASSPDRGYGYTF. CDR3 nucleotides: TGCGCCAGCAGCCCTGACAGGGGCTATGGCTACACCTTC.

The CDR3, as DNA: TGTGCCAGCAGCTCCCGGGGGACAGATACGCAGTATTTT. Translation: CASSSRGTDTQYF. The V and J genes are TRBV5-4 and TRBJ2-3; tentatively, D is TRBD2 (6 bases). The CDR3 contains 13 residues. Germline CDR1 is SGHNT and CDR2 is YYREEE (reference sequence). Trimming removed 3 bases from V and 3 bases from J, with 8 bases in between. Using reference TRBV5-4 and TRBJ2-3 for the parts outside the CDR3, the full variable domain is ETGVTQSPTHLIKTRGQQVTLRCSSQSGHNTVSWYQQALGQGPQFIFQYYREEENGRGNFPPRFSGLQFPNYSSELNVNALELDDSALYLCASSSRGTDTQYFGPGTRLTVL.

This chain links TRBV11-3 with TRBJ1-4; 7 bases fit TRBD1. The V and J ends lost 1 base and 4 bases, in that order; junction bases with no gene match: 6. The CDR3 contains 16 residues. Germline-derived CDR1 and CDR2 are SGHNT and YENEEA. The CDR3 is CASSLAEGQLNEKLFF. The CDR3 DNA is TGTGCCAGCAGCTTAGCGGAGGGACAGCTTAATGAAAAACTGTTTTTT.

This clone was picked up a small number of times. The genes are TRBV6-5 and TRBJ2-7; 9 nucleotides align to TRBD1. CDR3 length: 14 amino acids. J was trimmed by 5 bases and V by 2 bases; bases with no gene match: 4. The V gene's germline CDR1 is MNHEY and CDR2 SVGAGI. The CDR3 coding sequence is TGTGCCAGCAGTTACGGGACAGGGCCCCACGAGCAGTACTTC. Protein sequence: CASSYGTGPHEQYF.

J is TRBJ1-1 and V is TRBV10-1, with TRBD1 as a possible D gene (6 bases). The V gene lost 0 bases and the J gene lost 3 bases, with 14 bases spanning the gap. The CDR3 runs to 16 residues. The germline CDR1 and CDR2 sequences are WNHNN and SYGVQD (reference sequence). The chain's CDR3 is CASSESIFGGYTEAFF. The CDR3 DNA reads TGCGCCAGCAGTGAGTCGATTTTTGGGGGCTACACTGAAGCTTTCTTT.

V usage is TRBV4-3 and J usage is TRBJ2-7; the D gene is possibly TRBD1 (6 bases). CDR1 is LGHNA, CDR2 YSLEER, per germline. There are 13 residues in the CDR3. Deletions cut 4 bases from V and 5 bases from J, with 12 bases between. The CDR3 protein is CASSPTGHHEQYF. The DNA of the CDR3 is TGCGCCAGCAGCCCTACAGGGCACCACGAGCAGTACTTC.

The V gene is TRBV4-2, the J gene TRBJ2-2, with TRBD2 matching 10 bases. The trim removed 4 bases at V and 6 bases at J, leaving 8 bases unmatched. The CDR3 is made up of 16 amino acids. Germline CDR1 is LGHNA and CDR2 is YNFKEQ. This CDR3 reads CASSPLQRGGPGELFF. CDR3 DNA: TGTGCCAGCAGCCCTCTCCAGCGGGGGGGCCCCGGGGAGCTGTTTTTT.

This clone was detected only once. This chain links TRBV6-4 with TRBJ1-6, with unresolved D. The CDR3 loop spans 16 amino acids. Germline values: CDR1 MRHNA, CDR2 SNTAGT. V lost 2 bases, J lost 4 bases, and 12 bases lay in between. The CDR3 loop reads CASSDEQQSYNSPLHF. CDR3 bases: TGTGCCAGCAGTGACGAACAACAGAGTTATAATTCACCCCTCCACTTT.

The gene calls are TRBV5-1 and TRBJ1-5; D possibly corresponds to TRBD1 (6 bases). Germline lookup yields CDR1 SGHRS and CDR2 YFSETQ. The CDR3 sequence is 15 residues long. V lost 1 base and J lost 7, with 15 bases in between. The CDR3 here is CASSLWAGEEQPQHF. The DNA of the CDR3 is TGCGCCAGCAGCTTGTGGGCAGGGGAAGAGCAGCCCCAGCATTTT.